This entry features one T cell receptor (beta chain) sequence. The data belong to a study of cytomegalovirus exposure and HLA in healthy donors. Method: immunoSEQ multiplex PCR; TCRdb's copy keeps in-frame clones and lacks some. The profile shows roughly 100,000 clones, approximately 94% of them singletons. The CDR3 sequence is 14 residues long. V lost 1 base to trimming and J lost 3 bases, with 10 bases between them. Germline V gene data show CDR1 as GTSNPN and CDR2 as SVGIG (reference sequence). The V gene is TRBV30, the J gene TRBJ1-5; TRBD1 might be the D (6 bases). Source material: PBMCs. The sequence derives from a woman aged 18-29 years in good health and CMV-seronegative. CDR3 in DNA: TGTGCCTGGAGTGCACAGGGTAACAATCAGCCCCAGCATTTT. It codes for CAWSAQGNNQPQHF.